What follows are 26 T cell receptor beta chains derived from one specimen sequenced in a study of control samples from healthy donors and cancer patients. Profiled with immunoSEQ multiplex PCR; TCRdb holds only in-frame clones, not every one. The sample shows some 130,000 clones, about 85% of them seen only once. The material sequenced was blood. The source of these receptors is a woman in her thirties in good health.

The sample holds a few counts of this clone. The CDR3 spells CASRLTSSYEQYF. The CDR3 bases are TGTGCAAGTCGCTTGACTAGCTCCTACGAGCAGTACTTC. This chain uses TRBV12-2 with TRBJ2-7; TRBD2 reflects the table's D call only, with no check against the DNA. TRBV12-2 is shown as a pseudogene. The CDR3 runs 13 residues.

The chain is built from TRBV9 and TRBJ1-2; D might be TRBD1 (5 bases). The CDR3 consists of 13 residues. V lost 4 bases, J lost 4 bases, and 11 bases lay in between. Germline V gene sequence: CDR1 SGDLS, CDR2 YYNGEE. CDR3 DNA: TGTGCCAGCAGCTTGTCGGGGCCCTATGGCTACACCTTC. This sequence encodes CASSLSGPYGYTF.

The chain joins TRBV12-3 or TRBV12-4 to TRBJ2-1; D not resolved. V was pared by 0 bases and J by 9 bases, with 9 bases between. The CDR3 is made up of 13 amino acids. Written as DNA, the CDR3 is TGTGCCAGCAGTTTAGCGGTTAGGGCTGAGCAGTTCTTC. Protein sequence: CASSLAVRAEQFF.

The rearrangement links TRBV10-3 to TRBJ1-2; 7 nucleotides align to TRBD1. Trimming took 7 bases from V and 13 from J; bases not matched to a gene: 15. This CDR3 is 13 amino acids long. Germline assignment: CDR1 ENHRY and CDR2 SYGVKD. CDR3 DNA sequence: TGTGCCATCACCCCTGGACAGGCGGCTACGTTCACCTTC. This translates into CAITPGQAATFTF.

The chain couples TRBV10-3 to TRBJ2-7; possible D gene TRBD1, 5 bases. CDR1 is ENHRY and CDR2 is SYGVKD in the germline V gene. Trimming cost V 2 bases and J 3 bases, with 8 bases left between them. The CDR3 length is 13 residues. The CDR3 DNA follows: TGTGCCATCAGTGAGGACAGAATCTACGAGCAGTACTTC. Amino acids: CAISEDRIYEQYF.

The J gene is TRBJ2-5, the V gene TRBV4-2; 11 nucleotides align to TRBD2. Germline CDR1 is LGHNA and CDR2 is YNFKEQ. This CDR3 is built from 17 residues. V shed 0 bases, J shed 1 base, and the junction held 4 bases outside the gene matches. This chain's CDR3 is CASSQDGLAGIQETQYF. In DNA, the CDR3 is TGTGCCAGCAGCCAAGACGGACTAGCGGGTATCCAAGAGACCCAGTACTTC.

This chain connects TRBV27 to TRBJ1-1; D remains unclear. This CDR3 is 13 amino acids long. CDR1 and CDR2 (germline): MNHEY, SMNVEV (reference sequence). The V end lost 6 bases, the J end lost 4 bases, and 12 bases lay between the germline ends. The CDR3 DNA is TGTGCCAGCAGCCTGAGCTGGGCCACTGAAGCTTTCTTT. Encoded protein: CASSLSWATEAFF.

V usage is TRBV19 and J usage is TRBJ2-7; 9 bases match TRBD1. The CDR3 runs to 16 residues. Germline CDR1 LNHDA, CDR2 SQIVND (reference sequence). Trimming cost V 10 bases and J 3 bases; bases outside gene matches: 16. CDR3 sequence: CATSRTGTGLGYEQYF. CDR3 coding DNA: TGTGCCACCAGTAGAACCGGGACAGGGTTAGGCTACGAGCAGTACTTC.

This clone was observed a single time. The rearrangement links TRBV5-4 to TRBJ2-7; 13 bases line up with TRBD2. The CDR3 has 15 residues. With V trimmed by 4 bases and J by 6 bases, 7 bases remained unmatched. Germline V gives CDR1 SGHNT, CDR2 YYREEE (reference sequence). The DNA for the CDR3 is TGTGCCAGCAGCCCTGGGACTAGCGGGATGGGCGAGCAGTACTTC. This encodes CASSPGTSGMGEQYF.

This clone was recorded once. The J gene is TRBJ1-5, the V gene TRBV6-4, with D possibly being TRBD1 (6 bases). Deletions cut 1 base from V and 2 bases from J, with 12 bases between. Looked up from germline, CDR1 is MRHNA and CDR2 is SNTAGT. The CDR3 is 16 amino acids. The CDR3 spells CASSDLGARGNQPQHF. In DNA, the CDR3 is TGTGCCAGCAGTGACTTGGGGGCTAGGGGCAATCAGCCCCAGCATTTT.

The chain has TRBV27 and TRBJ2-7, with 10 bases fitting TRBD2. Germline V CDR1 and CDR2: MNHEY, SMNVEV (reference sequence). This CDR3 spans 15 amino acids. V lost 5 bases to trimming and J lost 5 bases; unmatched junction nucleotides: 9. CDR3 nucleotides: TGTGCCAGCAGTGCCCCCGCTAGCGGGAGCCACGAGCAGTACTTC. It specifies CASSAPASGSHEQYF.

This chain links TRBV5-8 with TRBJ2-5; D unclear. Germline CDR1 and CDR2: SGHTS and YDEGEE. Trimming shortened V by 0 bases and J by 0 bases, and 15 bases separated the two germline ends. The CDR3 totals 17 residues. The CDR3 protein is CASSLGRRTLYQETQYF. The CDR3 DNA sequence: TGTGCCAGCAGCTTGGGCCGCAGGACCCTGTACCAAGAGACCCAGTACTTC.

This clone appeared once. The chain uses TRBV29-1 and TRBJ2-7; 7 positions match TRBD1. Germline CDR1 is SQVTM and CDR2 is ANQGSEA. V lost 6 bases to trimming and J lost 5 bases; unmatched junction nucleotides: 7. The CDR3 totals 12 residues. CDR3: CSVAETGNEQYF. The CDR3 region has the DNA TGCAGCGTGGCGGAGACAGGGAACGAGCAGTACTTC.

The chain carries TRBV7-3 and TRBJ2-7; TRBD1 matches 11 bases. With V trimmed by 5 bases and J by 6 bases, 6 bases remained unmatched. The CDR3 is made up of 14 amino acids. In germline, CDR1 is SGHTA, CDR2 FQGTGA. In nucleotides, the CDR3 is TGTGCCAGCAGCCCCGGGACAGGGGGTGGCGAGCAGTACTTC. As protein: CASSPGTGGGEQYF.

The rearrangement links TRBV28 to TRBJ2-2; 9 positions agree with TRBD2. V lost 1 base, J lost 6 bases, and 6 bases stayed unmatched. Per germline, CDR1 MDHEN and CDR2 SYDVKM. The CDR3 is 16 residues long. The CDR3 DNA is TGTGCCAGCAGTTTATTGGGGCGGGAGGGCCCCGGGGAGCTGTTTTTT. Amino acid sequence: CASSLLGREGPGELFF.

J is TRBJ1-5 and V is TRBV19; D is undetermined. V was clipped by 1 base and J by 6 bases, with 4 bases between them. The germline V gene has CDR1 LNHDA and CDR2 SQIVND (reference sequence). This CDR3 is 12 amino acids long. CDR3 residues: CASSIVGQPQHF. The CDR3 coding sequence is TGTGCCAGTAGTATAGTCGGTCAGCCCCAGCATTTT.

V and J are TRBV28 and TRBJ1-5; D is undetermined. Germline V CDR1 and CDR2: MDHEN, SYDVKM. The CDR3 is made up of 14 amino acids. V was cut by 7 bases and J by 6 bases, with 16 bases left in between. This CDR3 is CASIKSAGGQPQHF. In nucleotides, the CDR3 is TGTGCCAGCATAAAATCCGCGGGCGGTCAGCCCCAGCATTTT.

This chain joins TRBV7-9 and TRBJ2-1, with 7 bases identical to TRBD2. Germline lookup yields CDR1 SEHNR and CDR2 FQNEAQ (reference sequence). V shed 0 bases, J shed 7 bases, and the junction held 0 bases outside the gene matches. CDR3 length equals 13 residues. The CDR3 sequence is CASSLARGNEQFF. The DNA of the CDR3 is TGTGCCAGCAGCTTAGCGCGGGGGAATGAGCAGTTCTTC.

CDR3 in amino acids: CASSKYSAGTHGYTF. In DNA form, the CDR3 reads TGTGCCAGCAGCAAATACTCAGCAGGGACCCATGGCTACACCTTC. The rearrangement joins TRBV21-1 to TRBJ1-2. TRBV21-1 is a pseudogene segment. The CDR3 loop spans 15 amino acids.

The chain couples TRBV11-2 to TRBJ1-3; D ambiguous. This CDR3 spans 14 amino acids. V gave up 2 bases and J gave up 0 bases, with 5 bases separating them. Germline CDR1 is SGHAT and CDR2 is FQNNGV. CDR3 bases: TGTGCCAGCAGCTTAACGGCCTCTGGAAACACCATATATTTT. This translates into CASSLTASGNTIYF.

CDR3: CASSDSLSGTTGELFF. CDR3 DNA: TGTGCCAGCAGTGACTCCCTTTCCGGGACCACCGGGGAGCTGTTTTTT. This chain joins TRBV6-4 and TRBJ2-2; D possibly uses TRBD1 or TRBD2 (5 bases each). The CDR3 spans 16 residues. Germline assignment: CDR1 MRHNA and CDR2 SNTAGT. V lost 0 bases and J 4 bases, leaving 12 bases between the germline ends.

V gene TRBV28 combines with J gene TRBJ2-7; D unclear. The CDR3 has 12 residues. From germline, CDR1 is MDHEN and CDR2 SYDVKM. The V end lost 2 bases, the J end lost 2 bases, and 4 bases lay between the germline ends. The CDR3 DNA is TGTGCCAGCAGTTTACGACCCTACGAGCAGTACTTC. It yields the protein CASSLRPYEQYF.

This clone was recorded a few times. The rearrangement joins TRBV6-5 to TRBJ1-1, with D unresolved. The CDR3 is 13 residues long. Germline V lookup: CDR1 MNHEY, CDR2 SVGAGI. Trimming left V 3 bases short and J 3 bases short, with 8 bases between. CDR3 region: CASSYHRDTEAFF. The CDR3 nucleotides read TGTGCCAGCAGTTATCATCGGGACACTGAAGCTTTCTTT.

This clone was recorded once. The rearrangement uses TRBV28 and TRBJ2-2, with 12 bases matching TRBD2. The CDR3 has 17 amino acids. Germline loops: CDR1 MDHEN, CDR2 SYDVKM. The J segment lost 1 base and the V segment lost 3 bases, leaving 3 bases of the junction unmatched. The chain's CDR3 is CASSFTSGRLNTGELFF. CDR3 in DNA: TGTGCCAGCAGTTTCACTAGCGGGAGGCTGAACACCGGGGAGCTGTTTTTT.

V gene TRBV11-2 combines with J gene TRBJ2-2; 11 bases are shared with TRBD2. Germline V lookup: CDR1 SGHAT, CDR2 FQNNGV. The CDR3 consists of 20 residues. With 0 bases clipped from V and 4 bases from J, the junction kept 13 bases outside the gene matches. CDR3 coding DNA: TGTGCCAGCAGCTTAGAGTCTCCCCTAGCGGGAGGCTTCGGCACCGGGGAGCTGTTTTTT. Translation: CASSLESPLAGGFGTGELFF.

The chain carries TRBV5-1 and TRBJ2-5; TRBD2 agrees at 11 bases. CDR1 is SGHRS and CDR2 is YFSETQ in the germline V gene. The CDR3 is 14 residues long. The junction had 1 base not matched to a gene; V was cut back by 5 bases and J by 1 base. The CDR3 DNA reads TGCGCCAGCAGGACTAGCGGGGTCCAAGAGACCCAGTACTTC. Translation: CASRTSGVQETQYF.